Presented here are 14 T cell receptor beta chains from one specimen sequenced in a study of T cell responses to AZD1222 COVID-19 vaccine (dated by TCRdb to about 2021). To prepare the library, the immunoSEQ multiplex PCR assay was applied. In TCRdb, the immuneACCESS table is reduced to in-frame sequences with V and J assigned. These tables do not hold every clone; where another copy was compared, an unresolved V gene accounts for under half, and the others remain unexplained. The sample data list 130,000 or so clones, and approximately 80% of these were observed just once. Approximately 26% of the sample lies in the top ten. Explained via the paper, the time point label denotes: about 28 days (+/-7) after the second vaccine dose. Sequenced material: peripheral blood, taken 28 days after the second AZD1222 dose. All receptors come from an adult who received the AZD1222 COVID-19 vaccine.

Only one count was recorded for this clone. The CDR3 bases are TGTGCCAGCGATCGGAGGACAGGGGGTAGCCAAGAGACCCAGTACTTC. Its protein is CASDRRTGGSQETQYF. The chain couples TRBV2 to TRBJ2-5; TRBD1 matches at 10 bases. This CDR3 has 16 residues. The J segment lost 1 base and the V segment lost 8 bases, leaving 10 bases of the junction unmatched. CDR1 is SNHLY and CDR2 is FYNNEI in the germline V gene. Based on the CDR3 plus reference TRBV2 and TRBJ2-5, the full variable domain is EPEVTQTPSHQVTQMGQEVILRCVPISNHLYFYWYRQILGQKVEFLVSFYNNEISEKSEIFDDQFSVERPDGSNFTLKIRSTKLEDSAMYFCASDRRTGGSQETQYFGPGTRLLVL.

This clone was detected a few times. The V gene is TRBV7-6, the J gene TRBJ1-3, with D hard to call. Germline-derived CDR1 and CDR2 are SGHVS and FNYEAQ. The V end lost 1 base, the J end lost 0 bases, and 10 bases lay between the germline ends. The length of the CDR3 is 16 residues. DNA of the CDR3: TGTGCCAGCAGCTTAGGAGCGAGAAGCTCTGGAAACACCATATATTTT. Its protein product is CASSLGARSSGNTIYF.

J is TRBJ2-7 and V is TRBV14, with TRBD2 matching over 7 bases. The CDR3 is 11 amino acids. The junction had 0 bases not matched to a gene; V was cut back by 3 bases and J by 7 bases. Germline-derived CDR1 and CDR2 are SGHDN and FVKESK. The CDR3 DNA reads as TGTGCCAGCAGCCAGGGAGGGGAGCAGTACTTC. It yields the protein CASSQGGEQYF.

The V gene is TRBV25-1, the J gene TRBJ1-2, with 8 bases lining up with TRBD1. The CDR3 spans 13 residues. Looked up from germline, CDR1 is MGHDK and CDR2 is SYGVNS. V shed 7 bases, J shed 8 bases, and the junction held 9 bases outside the gene matches. The chain's CDR3 is CASTKTGQAGYTF. In DNA, the CDR3 is TGTGCCAGCACGAAAACGGGACAGGCGGGCTACACCTTC.

V and J are TRBV28 and TRBJ1-5, with TRBD1 as a possible D gene (5 bases). CDR3 length: 15 amino acids. V lost 6 bases and J lost 4, with 16 bases in between. CDR1 and CDR2 from the germline V gene are MDHEN and SYDVKM. The CDR3 reads CASRNTGIGNQPQHF. CDR3 bases: TGTGCCAGCAGGAACACAGGAATCGGGAATCAGCCCCAGCATTTT.

The rearrangement uses TRBV10-1 and TRBJ2-3, with a weak D call TRBD2 (6 bases). The V end was cut by 5 bases, the J end by 2 bases, with 17 bases between. The CDR3 is 16 amino acids. Germline lookup yields CDR1 WNHNN and CDR2 SYGVQD (reference sequence). CDR3 sequence reads: CASSPQASALTDTQYF. In nucleotides, the CDR3 is TGCGCCAGCAGTCCCCAGGCTAGCGCGCTCACAGATACGCAGTATTTT.

The V and J genes are TRBV3-1 (or the pseudogene TRBV3-2) and TRBJ2-2; D is possibly TRBD1 (6 bases). Germline-derived CDR1 and CDR2 are LGHDT and YNNKEL (reference sequence). The CDR3 covers 15 residues. V lost 1 base and J 6 bases, leaving 12 bases between the germline ends. The CDR3 region is CASSQGTDGPGELFF. CDR3 bases: TGTGCCAGCAGCCAAGGGACAGACGGGCCCGGGGAGCTGTTTTTT.

V gene TRBV28 combines with J gene TRBJ2-2, with 8 nucleotides matching TRBD1. V was clipped by 4 bases and J by 5 bases; unmatched bases: 6. This CDR3 comprises 15 residues. Per germline, CDR1 MDHEN and CDR2 SYDVKM. CDR3 in amino acids: CASSSGGRVTGELFF. The CDR3 DNA reads as TGTGCCAGCAGTTCAGGGGGCAGAGTGACCGGGGAGCTGTTTTTT.

The chain joins TRBV12-3 or TRBV12-4 to TRBJ1-1, with D uncertain. The CDR3 totals 13 residues. V shed 4 bases and J shed 5 bases, with 11 bases lying between them. The CDR3 sequence is CASSSESRTEAFF. In DNA, the CDR3 is TGTGCCAGCAGTTCAGAGAGTAGAACTGAAGCTTTCTTT.

The V and J genes are TRBV6-5 and TRBJ1-1; TRBD1 matches 7 bases. Trimming at V came to 5 bases and at J to 6 bases, leaving 6 bases not matched to a gene. This CDR3 is built from 13 residues. Per the germline V gene, CDR1 is MNHEY and CDR2 is SVGAGI. This CDR3 is CASSNSRGSEAFF. Here the CDR3 DNA reads TGTGCCAGCAGTAACAGCAGGGGGTCTGAAGCTTTCTTT.

CDR3 nucleotide sequence: TGTGCCAGCAGCCAAGTTCGAGGAATGGTCGGAGCTTTCTTT. This sequence encodes CASSQVRGMVGAFF. The V call is TRBV3-1 (or the pseudogene TRBV3-2), the J call TRBJ1-1; D is ambiguous. CDR1 and CDR2 from the germline V gene are LGHDT and YNNKEL (reference sequence). The CDR3 loop spans 14 amino acids. The V end lost 1 base, the J end lost 10 bases, and 16 bases lay between the germline ends.

CDR3 nucleotide sequence: TGTGCCAGCAGACAAATGACTGAAGCTTTCTTT. Translating it yields CASRQMTEAFF. The chain is built from TRBV27 and TRBJ1-1; no reliable D call. The germline V gene has CDR1 MNHEY and CDR2 SMNVEV (reference sequence). V was cut by 6 bases and J by 5 bases, with 7 bases left in between. There are 11 residues in the CDR3.

This chain joins TRBV7-2 and TRBJ1-5, with TRBD1 as a possible D gene (5 bases). The CDR3 loop spans 16 amino acids. V lost 5 bases, J lost 2 bases, and 16 bases lay in between. The germline V gene encodes CDR1 SGHTA and CDR2 FQGNSA. CDR3 loop: CASSLMGGFGNQPQHF. CDR3 DNA: TGTGCCAGCAGCCTGATGGGGGGATTCGGCAATCAGCCCCAGCATTTT.

The genes are TRBV7-2 and TRBJ1-2, with 8 nucleotides matching TRBD1. V dropped 5 bases and J dropped 4; count of bases not matched to a gene: 12. The CDR3 covers 16 residues. CDR1 and CDR2 from the germline V gene are SGHTA and FQGNSA. CDR3 nucleotide sequence: TGTGCCAGCAGCCCCTGGACAGGGTCTGTTAGCTATGGCTACACCTTC. It codes for CASSPWTGSVSYGYTF.